The 19 T cell receptor beta chains below come from one sample, sequenced in a study of T cell responses to AZD1222 COVID-19 vaccine. The data were produced by immunoSEQ multiplex PCR, yet TCRdb's version contains in-frame clones alone and is incomplete. Of about 140,000 clones in the sample, approximately 90% were seen once. This specimen consisted of peripheral blood, obtained on day 0 of AZD1222 vaccination. The receptors derive from an adult in good health.

This chain uses TRBV21-1 with TRBJ2-2; the table's D call of TRBD2 was not tested on the DNA. TRBV21-1 is shown as a pseudogene. The CDR3 loop spans 16 amino acids. In DNA, the CDR3 is TGTGCCAGCAGCCCTCCAGGCGGGACGGTTTCCGGGGAGCTGTTTTTT. Translating gives CASSPPGGTVSGELFF.

The chain joins TRBV28 to TRBJ1-4; 8 nucleotides line up with TRBD1. The CDR3 extends over 15 amino acids. With V trimmed by 5 bases and J by 7 bases, 9 bases remained unmatched. Germline V gene sequence: CDR1 MDHEN, CDR2 SYDVKM. The DNA for the CDR3 is TGTGCCAGCAGTCACCGGACAGGGCGGGGTGAAAAACTGTTTTTT. Translating gives CASSHRTGRGEKLFF.

The rearrangement uses TRBV28 and TRBJ2-2; D gene ambiguous. With 3 bases removed from V and 4 bases from J, the gap between germline ends came to 6 bases. This CDR3 spans 13 amino acids. Germline V CDR1 and CDR2: MDHEN, SYDVKM. The CDR3, as DNA: TGTGCCAGCAGTTTCGCAGTCACCGGGGAGCTGTTTTTT. Its translation is CASSFAVTGELFF.

This sequence joins TRBV15 and TRBJ2-7; D tentatively fits TRBD1 or TRBD2 (5 bases each). The CDR3 is made up of 14 amino acids. The V end lost 4 bases, the J end lost 5 bases, and 15 bases lay between the germline ends. Germline V gene sequence: CDR1 LNHNV, CDR2 YYDKDF (reference sequence). This CDR3 is CATSMGPLGDEQYF. Written as DNA, the CDR3 is TGTGCCACCAGCATGGGACCCCTCGGGGACGAGCAGTACTTC.

This chain uses TRBV28 with TRBJ1-2; the D gene is possibly TRBD1 (5 bases). The CDR3 spans 13 residues. Trimming removed 6 bases from V and 5 bases from J, with 13 bases in between. Germline V CDR1 and CDR2: MDHEN, SYDVKM. This CDR3 is CASSQDILYGYTF. CDR3 in DNA: TGTGCCAGCAGCCAGGACATCCTATATGGCTACACCTTC.

The V and J genes are TRBV12-5 and TRBJ1-3, with D perhaps TRBD1 (6 bases). This CDR3 has 14 residues. Germline values: CDR1 LGHNT, CDR2 FRNRAP. Trimming removed 6 bases at V and 2 bases at J, with 11 bases between. CDR3 coding DNA: TGTGCTAGTGGCTCAGGGGTGCCTGGAAACACCATATATTTT. Amino acid sequence: CASGSGVPGNTIYF.

The J gene is TRBJ2-1, the V gene TRBV5-1, with D possibly being TRBD2 (6 bases). Trimming left V 4 bases short and J 12 bases short, with 11 bases between. The CDR3 is 11 residues long. Germline values: CDR1 SGHRS, CDR2 YFSETQ. CDR3 nucleotide sequence: TGCGCCAGCAGCACCGTCGGGGGGCAGTTCTTC. Translating gives CASSTVGGQFF.

The CDR3 spells CSASIESHGYTF. In DNA form, the CDR3 reads TGCAGTGCTAGTATTGAAAGCCATGGCTACACCTTC. The chain recombines TRBV20-1 with TRBJ1-2; no reliable D call. Germline loops: CDR1 DFQATT, CDR2 SNEGSKA (reference sequence). The V and J ends lost 3 bases and 6 bases respectively, with 11 bases between them. CDR3 length: 12 amino acids.

The chain has TRBV9 and TRBJ2-5; the match to TRBD2 covers 8 bases. Germline V CDR1 and CDR2: SGDLS, YYNGEE. V lost 4 bases, J lost 5 bases, and 10 bases stayed unmatched. The CDR3 runs to 15 residues. The CDR3 reads CASSPPGLGFETQYF. CDR3 coding DNA: TGTGCCAGCAGCCCACCGGGACTAGGCTTTGAGACCCAGTACTTC.

This clone was seen just once. V and J are TRBV6-6 and TRBJ1-1; TRBD1 aligns across 8 bases. The CDR3 totals 15 residues. CDR1 and CDR2 from the germline V gene are MNHNY and SVGAGI (reference sequence). V lost 3 bases to trimming and J lost 4 bases; unmatched junction nucleotides: 7. DNA for the CDR3: TGTGCCAGCAGTTATCGGACAGGGTCCAGCACTGAAGCTTTCTTT. Amino acids: CASSYRTGSSTEAFF.

V gene TRBV3-1 (or the pseudogene TRBV3-2) combines with J gene TRBJ1-4; D is perhaps TRBD1 (5 bases). V dropped 2 bases and J dropped 8 bases, with 9 bases sitting between them. Germline V gene lookup returns CDR1 LGHDT and CDR2 YNNKEL (reference sequence). The CDR3 extends over 13 amino acids. The CDR3 here is CASSQTRDEKLFF. The CDR3 bases are TGTGCCAGCAGCCAAACGAGGGACGAAAAACTGTTTTTT.

This chain links TRBV3-1 (or the pseudogene TRBV3-2) with TRBJ1-6; D remains ambiguous. The CDR3 runs 14 residues. Germline CDR1 reads LGHDT; CDR2 reads YNNKEL (reference sequence). Trimming left V 3 bases short and J 0 bases short, with 3 bases between. CDR3 sequence: CASSQSSYNSPLHF. CDR3 DNA: TGTGCCAGCAGCCAGAGCTCCTATAATTCACCCCTCCACTTT.

This chain joins TRBV7-2 and TRBJ2-1; 15 bases line up with TRBD2. There are 16 residues in the CDR3. Germline V gene data show CDR1 as SGHTA and CDR2 as FQGNSA. Germline trimming cut 4 bases from V and 7 bases from J; bases unmatched to any gene: 5. DNA of the CDR3: TGTGCCAGCAGCTCCGGACTAGCGGGAGGGGTTAATGAGCAGTTCTTC. Translation gives CASSSGLAGGVNEQFF.

The J gene is TRBJ2-1, the V gene TRBV27; TRBD1 is a possible D gene (5 bases). Germline values: CDR1 MNHEY, CDR2 SMNVEV (reference sequence). Trimming took 5 bases from V and 8 from J, leaving 10 bases between them. The CDR3 runs to 12 residues. DNA of the CDR3: TGTGCCAGCAGTAGTAGGGGCTATGAGCAGTTCTTC. As protein: CASSSRGYEQFF.

V is TRBV5-1 and J is TRBJ2-7; D gene unclear. Germline lookup yields CDR1 SGHRS and CDR2 YFSETQ. This CDR3 is built from 12 residues. The germline V and J ends were trimmed by 3 bases and 4 bases, with 8 bases remaining between them. This chain's CDR3 is CASSSNQYEQYF. In DNA, the CDR3 is TGCGCCAGCAGCTCCAATCAGTACGAGCAGTACTTC. Combining the CDR3 with reference TRBV5-1 and TRBJ2-7 gives the whole variable domain KAGVTQTPRYLIKTRGQQVTLSCSPISGHRSVSWYQQTPGQGLQFLFEYFSETQRNKGNFPGRFSGRQFSNSRSEMNVSTLELGDSALYLCASSSNQYEQYFGPGTRLTVT.

This rearrangement joins TRBV6-5 to TRBJ2-7; D unclear. CDR1 is MNHEY and CDR2 is SVGAGI in the germline V gene. This CDR3 has 15 amino acids. V was trimmed by 7 bases and J by 2 bases, leaving 18 bases between them. The CDR3 here is CASTPGGPTTYEQYF. CDR3 sequence (DNA): TGTGCCAGCACCCCCGGCGGACCAACCACCTACGAGCAGTACTTC.

The chain employs TRBV4-3 and TRBJ1-5, with a possible D match to TRBD1 (5 bases). This CDR3 contains 14 residues. Germline CDR1 LGHNA, CDR2 YSLEER. The V end was cut by 0 bases, the J end by 9 bases, with 12 bases between. CDR3 coding DNA: TGCGCCAGCAGCCAAGATCAGGGTAGGAGGCCCCAGCATTTT. It translates to CASSQDQGRRPQHF.

The chain combines TRBV30 with TRBJ2-1, with TRBD1 matching 8 bases. The CDR3 loop spans 16 amino acids. The J segment lost 8 bases and the V segment lost 4 bases, leaving 16 bases of the junction unmatched. Germline assignment: CDR1 GTSNPN and CDR2 SVGIG (reference sequence). CDR3 DNA sequence: TGTGCCTGGATAAGACAGGGGTTGGGAGCGATCCATGAGCAGTTCTTC. Translating gives CAWIRQGLGAIHEQFF.

The rearrangement uses TRBV28 and TRBJ1-1; D not certain. Germline V gene lookup returns CDR1 MDHEN and CDR2 SYDVKM. The V end lost 4 bases, the J end lost 7 bases, and 4 bases lay between the germline ends. The CDR3 is 10 amino acids. CDR3 in amino acids: CASSSNEAFF. The CDR3 DNA reads TGTGCCAGCAGTTCCAATGAAGCTTTCTTT.